These 19 T cell receptor beta chains were all obtained from the same sample, sequenced in a study of control samples from healthy donors and cancer patients (dated by TCRdb to the early 2020s). Library construction relied on the immunoSEQ multiplex PCR assay. TCRdb re-hosts the immuneACCESS table, in-frame sequences only. Its copies lack some clones; in the studies checked, an unresolved V gene accounts for under half of them, and the cause for the rest is not known. This sample lists 130,000 to 150,000 clones; approximately 91% were detected once. The top ten constitute approximately 3.4% of the sample. The sequenced material came from blood. The receptors derive from a man younger than 45 in good health.

This chain joins TRBV19 and TRBJ1-1; D is unclear. Germline values: CDR1 LNHDA, CDR2 SQIVND (reference sequence). V lost 3 bases and J lost 3, with 8 bases in between. The CDR3 is 13 amino acids. The CDR3 sequence is CASSISADTEAFF. CDR3 bases: TGTGCCAGTAGTATTTCGGCGGACACTGAAGCTTTCTTT.

V is TRBV12-3 or TRBV12-4 and J is TRBJ1-2; D is unresolved. The V gene lost 2 bases and the J gene lost 8 bases, with 12 bases spanning the gap. This CDR3 has 13 amino acids. The CDR3 here is CASSLYPADGYTF. CDR3 bases: TGTGCCAGCAGTTTATATCCCGCCGACGGCTACACCTTC.

The chain is built from TRBV4-1 and TRBJ1-1; D is unresolved. Trimming cost V 0 bases and J 3 bases, with 14 bases left between them. Germline CDR1 reads MGHRA; CDR2 reads YSYEKL. The CDR3 is made up of 16 amino acids. DNA of the CDR3: TGCGCCAGCAGCCAAGAGTTTGAGGGCGGGTACACTGAAGCTTTCTTT. Translated, it gives CASSQEFEGGYTEAFF.

J is TRBJ2-6 and V is TRBV19, with TRBD1 matching 7 bases. The CDR3 is made up of 16 amino acids. Trimming took 0 bases from V and 3 from J; bases not matched to a gene: 2. Germline loops: CDR1 LNHDA, CDR2 SQIVND (reference sequence). For the CDR3, the DNA is TGTGCCAGTAGTATAGAACAGGGGTTTGGGGCCAACGTCCTGACTTTC. Translated: CASSIEQGFGANVLTF. The variable domain in full, completed from reference TRBV19 and TRBJ2-6, reads DGGITQSPKYLFRKEGQNVTLSCEQNLNHDAMYWYRQDPGQGLRLIYYSQIVNDFQKGDIAEGYSVSREKKESFPLTVTSAQKNPTAFYLCASSIEQGFGANVLTFGAGSRLTVL.

The CDR3 here is CASSRPTGSSSGNTIYF. Written as DNA, the CDR3 is TGTGCCAGTAGTCGACCCACGGGCAGCAGCTCTGGAAACACCATATATTTT. This chain links TRBV19 with TRBJ1-3; D remains ambiguous. Germline V gene lookup returns CDR1 LNHDA and CDR2 SQIVND (reference sequence). V shed 5 bases and J shed 0 bases, with 17 bases lying between them. CDR3 length: 17 residues.

In the case of this clone: A junction boundary mismatches the germline segment, possibly from a read error. The genes are TRBV27 and TRBJ1-2, with D hard to call. This CDR3 spans 13 amino acids. CDR1 is MNHEY, CDR2 SMNVEV, per germline (reference sequence). The DNA of the CDR3 is TGTGCCACCAGTTTTAGAGGCGGCTATGGCTACACCTTC. This codes for CATSFRGGYGYTF.

This chain joins TRBV7-9 and TRBJ1-1; the D is unclear. Trimming stripped 5 bases from V and 0 bases from J, with 19 bases between. The CDR3 loop spans 17 amino acids. CDR1 and CDR2 from the germline V gene are SEHNR and FQNEAQ (reference sequence). This CDR3 reads CASSKDVRLTLNTEAFF. Written as DNA, the CDR3 is TGTGCCAGCAGCAAAGACGTCCGACTTACCTTGAACACTGAAGCTTTCTTT. Complete variable domain (other parts from reference TRBV7-9 and TRBJ1-1): DTGVSQNPRHKITKRGQNVTFRCDPISEHNRLYWYRQTLGQGPEFLTYFQNEAQLEKSRLLSDRFSAERPKGSFSTLEIQRTEQGDSAMYLCASSKDVRLTLNTEAFFGQGTRLTVV.

The chain links TRBV9 to TRBJ2-3; 11 bases agree with TRBD2. The CDR3 is 15 residues long. The germline CDR1 and CDR2 sequences are SGDLS and YYNGEE. Trimming removed 2 bases from V and 4 bases from J; junction bases left unmatched: 3. The CDR3 DNA is TGTGCCAGCAGCGTCCTAGCGGGGGGTGCAGATACGCAGTATTTT. This sequence encodes CASSVLAGGADTQYF.

The chain carries TRBV27 and TRBJ2-7, with 8 positions matching TRBD1. The trim removed 6 bases at V and 3 bases at J, leaving 7 bases unmatched. The CDR3 covers 14 residues. The V gene's germline CDR1 is MNHEY and CDR2 SMNVEV (reference sequence). The CDR3 reads CASSLRGRVYEQYF. The CDR3 coding sequence is TGTGCCAGCAGCCTCAGGGGGCGGGTCTACGAGCAGTACTTC.

V gene TRBV7-7 combines with J gene TRBJ2-3; 11 bases align to TRBD2. This CDR3 spans 16 amino acids. V lost 1 base and J lost 0; bases outside the gene matches: 0. CDR1 is SSHAT and CDR2 is FNYEAQ in the germline V gene (reference sequence). The CDR3 spells CASSLGLAGSTDTQYF. CDR3 DNA: TGTGCCAGCAGCTTAGGACTAGCGGGAAGCACAGATACGCAGTATTTT.

J is TRBJ2-2 and V is TRBV19; D possibly matches TRBD1 or TRBD2 (5 bases each). The CDR3 sequence is 14 residues long. V dropped 3 bases and J dropped 3 bases, with 8 bases sitting between them. Germline lookup yields CDR1 LNHDA and CDR2 SQIVND (reference sequence). The DNA of the CDR3 is TGTGCCAGTAGTATTCTGGGGGACACCGGGGAGCTGTTTTTT. Protein product: CASSILGDTGELFF.

The J gene is TRBJ1-2, the V gene TRBV19; 10 nucleotides line up with TRBD1. CDR1 and CDR2 from the germline V gene are LNHDA and SQIVND (reference sequence). The CDR3 spans 17 residues. V shed 8 bases and J 4 bases; nucleotides not matched to a gene: 16. This CDR3 is CASQTTTGGSFGYGYTF. DNA of the CDR3: TGTGCCAGTCAAACTACGACAGGGGGCTCGTTTGGCTATGGCTACACCTTC.

The V and J genes are TRBV5-1 and TRBJ2-4; possible D gene TRBD1, 6 bases. CDR1 is SGHRS and CDR2 is YFSETQ in the germline V gene. The CDR3 is made up of 15 amino acids. V was clipped by 0 bases and J by 8 bases, with 15 bases between them. Here the CDR3 DNA reads TGCGCCAGCAGCTTGGACTCCGGGACAAGAGACATTCAGTACTTC. Amino acids: CASSLDSGTRDIQYF. Combining the CDR3 with reference TRBV5-1 and TRBJ2-4 gives the whole variable domain KAGVTQTPRYLIKTRGQQVTLSCSPISGHRSVSWYQQTPGQGLQFLFEYFSETQRNKGNFPGRFSGRQFSNSRSEMNVSTLELGDSALYLCASSLDSGTRDIQYFGAGTRLSVL.

The chain employs TRBV5-4 and TRBJ2-3, with TRBD2 identical over 8 bases. V shed 2 bases, J shed 2 bases, and the junction held 4 bases outside the gene matches. This CDR3 is built from 15 residues. Germline V gene sequence: CDR1 SGHNT, CDR2 YYREEE (reference sequence). CDR3 residues: CASSFWRGDTDTQYF. The CDR3 nucleotides are TGTGCCAGCAGCTTCTGGCGGGGGGACACAGATACGCAGTATTTT.

V gene TRBV5-1 combines with J gene TRBJ2-1; D is perhaps TRBD2 (7 bases). CDR1 and CDR2 from the germline V gene are SGHRS and YFSETQ. The V gene lost 5 bases and the J gene lost 5 bases, with 14 bases spanning the gap. The length of the CDR3 is 14 residues. CDR3 nucleotide sequence: TGCGCCAGCAGGAAGGGGGGGTTAGACAATGAGCAGTTCTTC. Translation gives CASRKGGLDNEQFF.

The chain joins TRBV6-6 to TRBJ1-2, with D perhaps matching TRBD1 (6 bases). In germline, CDR1 is MNHNY, CDR2 SVGAGI (reference sequence). CDR3 length equals 14 residues. V lost 0 bases and J lost 7, with 12 bases in between. The CDR3 region has the DNA TGTGCCAGCAGTTACTCGCGGGGGGCAGGTGGCTACACCTTC. This gives the protein CASSYSRGAGGYTF.

V and J are TRBV30 and TRBJ1-2; weak D call: TRBD1 (6 bases). This CDR3 comprises 13 residues. The germline CDR1 and CDR2 sequences are GTSNPN and SVGIG (reference sequence). Trimming took off 0 bases at V and 6 bases at J, with 11 bases between the two ends. The CDR3 nucleotides read TGTGCCTGGAGTGTACGCAGGGGAGATGGCTACACCTTC. Protein: CAWSVRRGDGYTF.

V and J are TRBV7-9 and TRBJ1-1; D not resolved. V gave up 5 bases and J gave up 4 bases, with 8 bases separating them. CDR3 length: 12 residues. Germline CDR1 SEHNR, CDR2 FQNEAQ (reference sequence). The CDR3 DNA reads TGTGCCAGCAGCCGAGGTCCCACTGAAGCTTTCTTT. It specifies CASSRGPTEAFF.

The gene calls are TRBV3-1 (or the pseudogene TRBV3-2) and TRBJ1-6; D is perhaps TRBD1 (6 bases). Germline loops: CDR1 LGHDT, CDR2 YNNKEL (reference sequence). This CDR3 region has 14 residues. The V gene lost 2 bases and the J gene lost 7 bases, with 9 bases spanning the gap. DNA of the CDR3: TGTGCCAGCAGCCAACCGCAGGGGAATTCACCCCTCCACTTT. Amino acids: CASSQPQGNSPLHF.